Listed below are T cell receptor beta chains from one sample, sequenced in a study of neoadjuvant anti-PD-1 for oral cavity cancer. Data came from immunoSEQ multiplex PCR; TCRdb stores just in-frame clones and leaves some out. This sample yields around 12,000 clones, of which less than 70% are seen a single time; 2% to 2.5% belongs to the top ten. This sample comprised PBMCs, obtained before nivolumab (anti-PD-1) treatment. Source of these receptors: a person aged 40 to 85 with oral cavity squamous cell carcinoma. Each CDR3 is given with its conserved first and last residue. D genes are given only for firm matches. Some rows mark clone size as missing; the rest say once, few, many or name a class of expanded clone.

j_call clone_size d_call v_call cdr3_aa
TRBJ1-1 few TRBD1 TRBV19 CASSIDGTGAAFF
TRBJ1-5 - TRBD1 TRBV6-6 CASSTGTGFNQPQHF
TRBJ2-1 - TRBD2 TRBV10-3 CAIRGLAVGSEQFF
TRBJ2-1 - - TRBV9 CASSYGTDYNEQFF
TRBJ1-1 - TRBD1 TRBV28 CASSGTGEAEAFF
TRBJ2-1 - - TRBV9 CASSAFSGVYNEQFF
TRBJ1-1 once - TRBV15 CATSRGNRAKNTEAFF
TRBJ2-3 - - TRBV29-1 CSVEGIGTDTQYF
TRBJ1-1 - - TRBV5-4 CASSLPSTEAFF
TRBJ2-7 few - TRBV2 CASSEGSGYRSSEQYF
TRBJ2-3 few - TRBV11-2 CASSINRVTDTQYF
TRBJ2-1 - - TRBV5-1 CASSFDTADRGDNEQFF
TRBJ2-1 - - TRBV15 CATSRGVGEQFF
TRBJ1-5 - - TRBV27 CASSFSLGSNQPQHF
TRBJ1-2 - TRBD1 TRBV28 CASTMGQGRSGYTF